The 12 T cell receptor beta chains presented below share a single source sample, sequenced in a study of chemoradiotherapy in HPV16-positive cancers. Assay: immunoSEQ multiplex PCR; the TCRdb copy retains only in-frame clones and omits some. The sample holds around 15,000 clones, roughly 88% seen once. Sequenced material: blood, taken from a patient who underwent chemoradiotherapy. All receptors come from a human donor with HPV-associated anogenital cancer.

The rearrangement joins TRBV5-4 to TRBJ1-4; the D is unclear. CDR1 and CDR2 from the germline V gene are SGHNT and YYREEE (reference sequence). Trimming took off 5 bases at V and 5 bases at J, with 7 bases between the two ends. CDR3 length: 12 amino acids. CDR3 nucleotides: TGTGCCAGCAGTCACAAGAATGAAAAACTGTTTTTT. Its protein is CASSHKNEKLFF.

V and J are TRBV5-6 and TRBJ1-1; 10 nucleotides align to TRBD1. After removal of 5 bases from V and 5 bases from J, the junction contained 12 bases not matched to a gene. Germline V gives CDR1 SGHDT, CDR2 YYEEEE. The CDR3 covers 16 residues. DNA of the CDR3: TGTGCCAGCAGTCCAACGGGACAGGGGATTTATACTGAAGCTTTCTTT. It is translated as CASSPTGQGIYTEAFF. Looking up the rest from reference TRBV5-6 and TRBJ1-1 gives the full variable domain: DAGVTQSPTHLIKTRGQQVTLRCSPKSGHDTVSWYQQALGQGPQFIFQYYEEEERQRGNFPDRFSGHQFPNYSSELNVNALLLGDSALYLCASSPTGQGIYTEAFFGQGTRLTVV.

This clone was observed a handful of times. The chain links TRBV4-2 to TRBJ2-5; D tentatively reads TRBD1 or TRBD2 (6 bases each). This CDR3 has 15 residues. Germline CDR1 reads LGHNA; CDR2 reads YNFKEQ. V lost 0 bases and J 1 base, leaving 9 bases between the germline ends. The DNA for the CDR3 is TGTGCCAGCAGCCAAGATTCGGGGGCCCAAGAGACCCAGTACTTC. Amino acids: CASSQDSGAQETQYF.

CDR3 amino acids: CASSLAGALNEQFF. CDR3 coding DNA: TGTGCCAGCAGCTTAGCGGGAGCATTAAATGAGCAGTTCTTC. The rearrangement uses TRBV11-2 and TRBJ2-1, with D possibly TRBD2 on 6 matching bases. The germline CDR1 and CDR2 sequences are SGHAT and FQNNGV. Trimming stripped 1 base from V and 7 bases from J, with 11 bases between. The CDR3 loop spans 14 amino acids. The full variable domain, its missing parts supplied by reference TRBV11-2 and TRBJ2-1, is EAGVAQSPRYKIIEKRQSVAFWCNPISGHATLYWYQQILGQGPKLLIQFQNNGVVDDSQLPKDRFSAERLKGVDSTLKIQPAKLEDSAVYLCASSLAGALNEQFFGPGTRLTVL.

The V and J genes are TRBV7-9 and TRBJ2-5; TRBD1 is a possible D gene (8 bases). This CDR3 has 16 residues. Trimming removed 4 bases from V and 5 bases from J, with 20 bases in between. Looked up from germline, CDR1 is SEHNR and CDR2 is FQNEAQ (reference sequence). CDR3 sequence (DNA): TGTGCCAGCAGCTCAGGACAGGGAGGGACGGGGGAGACCCAGTACTTC. Residues: CASSSGQGGTGETQYF.

Regarding this clone: The limits of the CDR3 on the DNA are not certain, so only TCRdb's listed CDR3 is given. This chain links TRBV27 with TRBJ1-5; the table's D call, TRBD1, has no DNA check behind it. The CDR3 numbers 17 amino acids, ends counted. Germline V CDR1 and CDR2: MNHEY, SMNVEV (reference sequence). The CDR3 sequence is CASSSSTGPYSNQPQHF.

J is TRBJ1-2 and V is TRBV9; D remains ambiguous. The CDR3 loop spans 12 amino acids. V dropped 6 bases and J dropped 6 bases, with 12 bases sitting between them. Per the germline V gene, CDR1 is SGDLS and CDR2 is YYNGEE. The CDR3 is CASKKGRDGYTF. The CDR3 DNA reads as TGTGCCAGCAAAAAAGGGAGGGATGGCTACACCTTC.

This clone was seen a few times. The rearrangement joins TRBV18 to TRBJ2-3, with TRBD1 as a possible D gene (5 bases). This CDR3 has 13 amino acids. Germline values: CDR1 KGHSH, CDR2 LQKENI. V was clipped by 3 bases and J by 4 bases, with 8 bases between them. For the CDR3, the DNA is TGTGCCAGCTCACCCCCAGGGCCAGATACGCAGTATTTT. This codes for CASSPPGPDTQYF.

The rearrangement links TRBV19 to TRBJ2-5, with unresolved D. This CDR3 has 15 residues. V shed 6 bases and J shed 5 bases, with 19 bases lying between them. Germline lookup yields CDR1 LNHDA and CDR2 SQIVND (reference sequence). CDR3 in DNA: TGTGCCAGTAGCTTAAGCTATACATCCCTCGAGACCCAGTACTTC. This gives the protein CASSLSYTSLETQYF.

CDR3 nucleotide sequence: TGTGCCACCCGGACGGACCTCTCTGGGGCCAACGTCCTGACTTTC. As protein: CATRTDLSGANVLTF. The chain combines TRBV6-1 with TRBJ2-6; no definite D call. This CDR3 has 15 amino acids. Germline V gene sequence: CDR1 MNHNS, CDR2 SASEGT. The germline V and J ends were trimmed by 10 bases and 0 bases, with 13 bases remaining between them.

The chain employs TRBV19 and TRBJ1-1, with 7 bases aligning to TRBD1. The J segment lost 9 bases and the V segment lost 6 bases, leaving 13 bases of the junction unmatched. This CDR3 is built from 14 residues. The germline CDR1 and CDR2 sequences are LNHDA and SQIVND (reference sequence). The DNA of the CDR3 is TGTGCCAGTAGCCACGGACAGGAACCTACTAAAGCTTTCTTT. Its translation: CASSHGQEPTKAFF. The full variable domain, in which reference TRBV19 and TRBJ1-1 provide the parts outside the CDR3, is DGGITQSPKYLFRKEGQNVTLSCEQNLNHDAMYWYRQDPGQGLRLIYYSQIVNDFQKGDIAEGYSVSREKKESFPLTVTSAQKNPTAFYLCASSHGQEPTKAFFGQGTRLTVV.

V usage is TRBV5-4 and J usage is TRBJ2-2, with TRBD2 matching over 8 bases. Losses at the gene ends were 4 bases for V and 4 bases for J; bases not matched to a gene: 6. The CDR3 covers 15 residues. Per germline, CDR1 SGHNT and CDR2 YYREEE (reference sequence). In DNA form, the CDR3 reads TGTGCCAGCAGCCACGAGCGGGAGAGCACCGGGGAGCTGTTTTTT. It yields the protein CASSHERESTGELFF.